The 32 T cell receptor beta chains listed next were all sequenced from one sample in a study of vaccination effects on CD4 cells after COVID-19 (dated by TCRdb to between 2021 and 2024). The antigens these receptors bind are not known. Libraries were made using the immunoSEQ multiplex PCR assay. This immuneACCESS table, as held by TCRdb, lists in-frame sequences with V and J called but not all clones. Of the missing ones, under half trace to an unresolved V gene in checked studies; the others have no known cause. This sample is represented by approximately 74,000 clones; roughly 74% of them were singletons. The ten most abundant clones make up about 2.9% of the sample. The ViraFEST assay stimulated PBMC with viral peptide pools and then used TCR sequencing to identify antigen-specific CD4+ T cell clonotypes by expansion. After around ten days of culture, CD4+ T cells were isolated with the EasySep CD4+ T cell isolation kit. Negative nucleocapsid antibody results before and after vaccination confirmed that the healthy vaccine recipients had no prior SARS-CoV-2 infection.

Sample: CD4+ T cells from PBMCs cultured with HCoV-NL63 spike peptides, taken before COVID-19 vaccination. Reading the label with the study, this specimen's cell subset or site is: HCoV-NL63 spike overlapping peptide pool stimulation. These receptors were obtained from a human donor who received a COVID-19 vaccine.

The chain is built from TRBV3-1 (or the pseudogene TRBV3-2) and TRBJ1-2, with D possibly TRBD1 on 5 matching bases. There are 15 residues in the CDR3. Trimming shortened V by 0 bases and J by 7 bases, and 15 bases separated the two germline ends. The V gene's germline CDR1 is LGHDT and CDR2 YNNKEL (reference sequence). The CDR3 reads CASSQDWGRTRGYTF. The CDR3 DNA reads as TGTGCCAGCAGCCAAGATTGGGGACGGACACGTGGCTACACCTTC.

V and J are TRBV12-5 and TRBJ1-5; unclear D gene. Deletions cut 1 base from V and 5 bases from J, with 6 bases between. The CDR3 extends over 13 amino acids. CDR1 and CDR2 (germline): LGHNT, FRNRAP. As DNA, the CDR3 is TGTGCTAGTGGTTTGGGAGCCGATCAGCCCCAGCATTTT. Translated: CASGLGADQPQHF.

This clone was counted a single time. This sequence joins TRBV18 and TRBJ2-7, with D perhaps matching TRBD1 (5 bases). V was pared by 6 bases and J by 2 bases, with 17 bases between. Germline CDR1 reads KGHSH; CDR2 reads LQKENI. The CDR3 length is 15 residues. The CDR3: CASSGVSGKPYEQYV. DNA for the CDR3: TGTGCCAGCTCCGGAGTCTCAGGGAAACCCTACGAGCAGTACGTC.

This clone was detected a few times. The CDR3 sequence is CARSSPTGQGSQPQHF. The CDR3 DNA sequence: TGTGCCAGAAGCTCACCAACGGGACAGGGTAGTCAGCCCCAGCATTTT. J is TRBJ1-5 and V is TRBV5-3, with 9 bases that match TRBD1. TRBV5-3 is flagged as an ORF with uncertain function. V trimming: 3 bases; J trimming: 6 bases; junction bases outside the gene matches: 10. The CDR3 totals 16 residues.

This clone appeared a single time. The CDR3 loop is CASSSTGDSYNEQFF. In DNA, the CDR3 is TGTGCCAGCAGTTCGACGGGGGACTCCTACAATGAGCAGTTCTTC. The V gene is TRBV7-3, the J gene TRBJ2-1; D might be TRBD2 (6 bases). V was clipped by 6 bases and J by 0 bases, with 12 bases between them. The CDR3 is 15 amino acids. Per germline, CDR1 SGHTA and CDR2 FQGTGA.

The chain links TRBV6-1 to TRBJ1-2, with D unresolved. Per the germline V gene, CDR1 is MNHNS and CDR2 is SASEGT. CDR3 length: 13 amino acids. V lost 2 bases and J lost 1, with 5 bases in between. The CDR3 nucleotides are TGTGCCAGCAGTGAATTGGTTAACTATGGCTACACCTTC. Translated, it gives CASSELVNYGYTF.

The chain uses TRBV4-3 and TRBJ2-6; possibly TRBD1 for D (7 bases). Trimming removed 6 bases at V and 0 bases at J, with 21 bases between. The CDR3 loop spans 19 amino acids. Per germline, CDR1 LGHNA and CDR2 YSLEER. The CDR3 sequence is CASSGRQGGNYSGANVLTF. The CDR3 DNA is TGCGCCAGCAGTGGCAGACAGGGAGGTAATTACTCTGGGGCCAACGTCCTGACTTTC.

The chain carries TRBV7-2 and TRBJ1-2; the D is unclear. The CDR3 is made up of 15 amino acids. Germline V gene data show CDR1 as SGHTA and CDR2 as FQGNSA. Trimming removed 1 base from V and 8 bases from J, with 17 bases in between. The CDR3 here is CASSLVGSTPHGYTF. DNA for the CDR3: TGTGCCAGCAGCTTAGTTGGGTCCACCCCTCACGGCTACACCTTC.

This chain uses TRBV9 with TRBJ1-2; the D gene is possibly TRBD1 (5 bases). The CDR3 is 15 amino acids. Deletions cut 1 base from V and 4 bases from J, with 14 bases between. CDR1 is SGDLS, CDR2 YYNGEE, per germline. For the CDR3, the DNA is TGTGCCAGCAGCGTAAACCTCGGCAGGGCCTATGGCTACACCTTC. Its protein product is CASSVNLGRAYGYTF.

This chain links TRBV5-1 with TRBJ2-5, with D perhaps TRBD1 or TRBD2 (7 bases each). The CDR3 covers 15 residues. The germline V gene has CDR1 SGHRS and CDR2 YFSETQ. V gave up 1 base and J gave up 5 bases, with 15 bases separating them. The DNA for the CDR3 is TGCGCCAGCAGCTTGAATCAGGGGGGGGAGGAGACCCAGTACTTC. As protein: CASSLNQGGEETQYF.

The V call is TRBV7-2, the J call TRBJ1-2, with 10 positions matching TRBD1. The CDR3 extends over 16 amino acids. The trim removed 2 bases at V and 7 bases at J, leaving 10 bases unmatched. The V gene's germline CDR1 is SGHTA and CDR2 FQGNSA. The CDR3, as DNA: TGTGCCAGCAGCTTACTTCAACCGGGACAGGGGCCTGGCTACACCTTC. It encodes CASSLLQPGQGPGYTF.

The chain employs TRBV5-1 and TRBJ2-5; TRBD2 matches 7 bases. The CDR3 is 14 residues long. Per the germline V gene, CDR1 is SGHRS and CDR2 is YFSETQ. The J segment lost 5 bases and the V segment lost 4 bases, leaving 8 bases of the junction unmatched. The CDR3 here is CASSPAAAGETQYF. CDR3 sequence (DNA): TGCGCCAGCAGCCCAGCGGCAGCGGGGGAGACCCAGTACTTC.

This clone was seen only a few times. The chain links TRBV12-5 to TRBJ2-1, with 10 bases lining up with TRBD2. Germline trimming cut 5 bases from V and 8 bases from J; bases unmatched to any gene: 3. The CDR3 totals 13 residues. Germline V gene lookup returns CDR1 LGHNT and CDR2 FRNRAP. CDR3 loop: CASGRSGGDEQFF. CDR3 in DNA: TGTGCTAGTGGTAGAAGCGGGGGGGATGAGCAGTTCTTC.

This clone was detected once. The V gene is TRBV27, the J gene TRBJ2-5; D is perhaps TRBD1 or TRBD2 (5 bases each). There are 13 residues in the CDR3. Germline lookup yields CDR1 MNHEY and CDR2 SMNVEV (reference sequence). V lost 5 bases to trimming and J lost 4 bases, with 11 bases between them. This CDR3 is CASSGPRGETQYF. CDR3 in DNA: TGTGCCAGCAGTGGGCCGAGGGGAGAGACCCAGTACTTC.

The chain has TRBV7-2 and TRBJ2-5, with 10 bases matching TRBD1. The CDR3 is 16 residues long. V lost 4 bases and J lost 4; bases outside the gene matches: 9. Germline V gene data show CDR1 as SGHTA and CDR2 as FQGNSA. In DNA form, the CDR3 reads TGTGCCAGCAGCTCCCAAAAGACAGGGGGCGTAGAGACCCAGTACTTC. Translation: CASSSQKTGGVETQYF.

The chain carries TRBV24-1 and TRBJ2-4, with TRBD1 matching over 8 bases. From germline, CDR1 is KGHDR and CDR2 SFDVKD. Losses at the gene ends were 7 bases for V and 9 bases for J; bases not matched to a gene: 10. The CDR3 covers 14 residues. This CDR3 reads CATSEGQGMGIQYF. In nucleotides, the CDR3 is TGTGCCACCAGCGAAGGACAGGGCATGGGCATTCAGTACTTC.

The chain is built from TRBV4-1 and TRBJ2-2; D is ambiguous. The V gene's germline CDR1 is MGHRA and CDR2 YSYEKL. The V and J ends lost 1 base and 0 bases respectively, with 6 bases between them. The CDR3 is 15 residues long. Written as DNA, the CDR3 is TGCGCCAGCAGCCAAGCGGCCACGAACACCGGGGAGCTGTTTTTT. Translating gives CASSQAATNTGELFF.

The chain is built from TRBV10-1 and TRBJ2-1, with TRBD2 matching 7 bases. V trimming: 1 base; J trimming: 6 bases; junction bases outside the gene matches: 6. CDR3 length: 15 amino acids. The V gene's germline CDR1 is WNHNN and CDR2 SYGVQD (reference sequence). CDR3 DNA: TGCGCCAGCAGTGAGTTAGGGCTAGCGGTCAATGAGCAGTTCTTC. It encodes CASSELGLAVNEQFF.

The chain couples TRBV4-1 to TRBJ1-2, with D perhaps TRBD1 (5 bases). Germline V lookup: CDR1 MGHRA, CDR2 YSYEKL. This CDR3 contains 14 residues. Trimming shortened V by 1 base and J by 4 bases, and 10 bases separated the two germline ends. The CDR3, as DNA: TGCGCCAGCAGCCAAGCCGGGGCGGGCTATGGCTACACCTTC. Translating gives CASSQAGAGYGYTF.

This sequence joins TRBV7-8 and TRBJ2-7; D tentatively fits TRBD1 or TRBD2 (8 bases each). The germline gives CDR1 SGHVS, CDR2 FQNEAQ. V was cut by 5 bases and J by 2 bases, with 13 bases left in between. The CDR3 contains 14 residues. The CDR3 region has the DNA TGTGCCAGCAGCCGGGGGGGACAGGCCTACGAGCAGTACGTC. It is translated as CASSRGGQAYEQYV.

CDR3 sequence (DNA): TGTGCCAGCAGCTTAGCGGGGAACACTGAAGCTTTCTTT. Translation gives CASSLAGNTEAFF. V is TRBV7-9 and J is TRBJ1-1; D gene ambiguous. The CDR3 runs to 13 residues. Germline V gene data show CDR1 as SEHNR and CDR2 as FQNEAQ (reference sequence). V was pared by 0 bases and J by 1 base, with 3 bases between.

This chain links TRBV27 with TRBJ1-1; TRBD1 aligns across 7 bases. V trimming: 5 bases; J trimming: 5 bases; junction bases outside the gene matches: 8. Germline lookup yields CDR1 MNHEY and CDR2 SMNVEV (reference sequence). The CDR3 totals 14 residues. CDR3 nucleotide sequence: TGTGCCAGCAGTAGACAGGGAGGTAGTACTGAAGCTTTCTTT. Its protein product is CASSRQGGSTEAFF.

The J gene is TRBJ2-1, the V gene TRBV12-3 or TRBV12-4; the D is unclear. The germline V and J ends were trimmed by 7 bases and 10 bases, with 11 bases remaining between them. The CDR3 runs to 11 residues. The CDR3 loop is CASKRASEQFF. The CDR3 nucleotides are TGTGCCAGCAAAAGGGCTTCGGAGCAGTTCTTC.

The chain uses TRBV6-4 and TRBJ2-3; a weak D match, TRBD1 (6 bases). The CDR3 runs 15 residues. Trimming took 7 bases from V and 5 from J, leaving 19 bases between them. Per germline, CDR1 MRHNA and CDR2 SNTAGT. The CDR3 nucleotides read TGTGCCAGCACGGGCGGCAGGGGATGTAAAGATACGCAGTATTTT. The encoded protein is CASTGGRGCKDTQYF.

The CDR3 DNA sequence: TGTGCCACCGGGACCGCAGCCAAAAACATTCAGTACTTC. Amino acids: CATGTAAKNIQYF. This sequence joins TRBV19 and TRBJ2-4, with D possibly being TRBD1 or TRBD2 (5 bases each). Looked up from germline, CDR1 is LNHDA and CDR2 is SQIVND (reference sequence). Trimming cost V 10 bases and J 0 bases, with 10 bases left between them. The CDR3 extends over 13 amino acids.

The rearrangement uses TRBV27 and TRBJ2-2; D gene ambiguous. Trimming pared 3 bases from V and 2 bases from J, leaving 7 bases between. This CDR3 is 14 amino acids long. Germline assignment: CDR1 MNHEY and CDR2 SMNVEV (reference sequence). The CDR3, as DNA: TGTGCCAGCAGTTTGAGGCCTAACACCGGGGAGCTGTTTTTT. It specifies CASSLRPNTGELFF.

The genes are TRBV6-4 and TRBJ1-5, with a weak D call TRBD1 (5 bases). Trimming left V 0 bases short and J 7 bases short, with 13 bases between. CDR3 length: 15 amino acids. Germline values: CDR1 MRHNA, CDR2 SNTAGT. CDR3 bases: TGTGCCAGCAGTGACTCTGAGGGGAAGGGACAGCCCCAGCATTTT. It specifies CASSDSEGKGQPQHF.

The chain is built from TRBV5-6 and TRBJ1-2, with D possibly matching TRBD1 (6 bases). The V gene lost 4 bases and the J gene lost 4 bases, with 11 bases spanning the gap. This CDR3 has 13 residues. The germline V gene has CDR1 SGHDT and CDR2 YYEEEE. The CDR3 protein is CASSPGEAYGYTF. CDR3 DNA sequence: TGTGCCAGCAGCCCAGGGGAGGCCTATGGCTACACCTTC.

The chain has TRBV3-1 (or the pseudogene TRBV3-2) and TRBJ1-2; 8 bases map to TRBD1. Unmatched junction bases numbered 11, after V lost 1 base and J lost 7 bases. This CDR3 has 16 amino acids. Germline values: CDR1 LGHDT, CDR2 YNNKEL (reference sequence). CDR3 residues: CASSQARTGTSGGYTF. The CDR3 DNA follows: TGTGCCAGCAGCCAAGCTAGGACAGGGACGTCCGGTGGCTACACCTTC.

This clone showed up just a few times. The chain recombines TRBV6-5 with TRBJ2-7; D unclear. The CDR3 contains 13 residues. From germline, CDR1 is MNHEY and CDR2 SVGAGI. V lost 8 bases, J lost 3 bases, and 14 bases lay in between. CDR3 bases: TGTGCCAGCGCCATCGAAAGGGACTACGAGCAGTACGTC. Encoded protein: CASAIERDYEQYV.

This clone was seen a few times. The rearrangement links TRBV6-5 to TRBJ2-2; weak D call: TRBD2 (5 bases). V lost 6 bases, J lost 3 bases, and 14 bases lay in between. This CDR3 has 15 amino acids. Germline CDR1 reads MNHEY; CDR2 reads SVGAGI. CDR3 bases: TGTGCCAGCAGGTTTCAGGACTCATACACCGGGGAGCTGTTTTTT. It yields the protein CASRFQDSYTGELFF.

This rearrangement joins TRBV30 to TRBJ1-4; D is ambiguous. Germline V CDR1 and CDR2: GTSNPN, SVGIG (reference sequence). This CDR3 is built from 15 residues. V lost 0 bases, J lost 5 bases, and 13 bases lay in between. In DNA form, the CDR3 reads TGTGCCTGGAGTGTAGGGCTTACGGGGAATGAAAAACTGTTTTTT. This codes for CAWSVGLTGNEKLFF.